This T cell receptor (beta chain) was obtained from a study of cytomegalovirus exposure and HLA in healthy donors. Study-level points and caveats: Most TCR sequences showed up rarely, but some public TCRs showed up in many donors.

As to this clone: Its antigen is not known.

Sequencing used immunoSEQ multiplex PCR; TCRdb keeps in-frame clones, though not all of them. The repertoire holds about 95,000 clones, with 85% as singletons. Germline lookup yields CDR1 MDHEN and CDR2 SYDVKM. Between the trimmed V and J ends, which lost 2 bases and 4 bases, there was a span of 14 bases. The CDR3 totals 16 residues. This chain uses TRBV28 with TRBJ1-4; D is perhaps TRBD1 (5 bases). The sequence was obtained from a man aged 18 to 35 in good health and CMV-seropositive. The sample taken for sequencing was PBMCs. CDR3: CASSLGSGLVNEKLFF. In nucleotides, the CDR3 is TGTGCCAGCAGTTTAGGTTCAGGGCTAGTTAATGAAAAACTGTTTTTT.